One and the same sample provided the 8 T cell receptor beta chains below, sequenced in a study of blood T cells in healthy people across ages (dated by TCRdb to the mid-2010s). The library was obtained by 5' RACE. Instrument on record: Illumina HiSeq 2500. A second roughly 7 to 11 cycle PCR used a sample-barcoded 5' primer and a J-beta primer mix. TCRdb took the public reads, trimmed them with fastp at Q25, ran MiXCR for clone calling and kept in-frame beta chains. Each CDR3 protein gets just one entry, which takes the most common genes and DNA from the rows behind it. This sample lists about a million distinct CDR3 sequences; around 49% were detected once. Around 15% of the sample is held by the ten biggest clonotypes. Sequenced input: blood. The receptors were sampled from a man aged 30-40 years in good health.

The V gene is TRBV5-1, the J gene TRBJ2-3, with D tentatively TRBD1 or TRBD2 (6 bases each). The V gene's germline CDR1 is SGHRS and CDR2 YFSETQ. The CDR3 spans 18 residues. V was clipped by 4 bases and J by 0 bases, with 21 bases between them. The CDR3 region is CASSRGPTGMASTDTQYF. The CDR3 nucleotides read TGCGCCAGCAGCCGGGGGCCAACAGGGATGGCTAGCACAGATACGCAGTATTTT.

The gene calls are TRBV10-3 and TRBJ2-7, with 7 bases lining up with TRBD1. The CDR3 spans 13 residues. CDR1 ENHRY and CDR2 SYGVKD come from the germline V gene. The CDR3 region has the DNA TGTGGCCCGCGAGGGGGCGGGTCCTACGAGCAGTACTTC. Translating it yields CGPRGGGSYEQYF.

The chain has TRBV6-2 or TRBV6-3 and TRBJ2-3; no firm D call. Deletions cut 3 bases from V and 1 base from J, with 17 bases between. CDR1 and CDR2 from the germline V gene are MNHEY and SVGEGT. The CDR3 extends over 17 amino acids. CDR3 sequence: CASSYGVRGRGTDTQYF. In DNA form, the CDR3 reads TGTGCCAGCAGTTATGGGGTTCGCGGCAGAGGCACAGATACGCAGTATTTT.

This clonotype was seen ten or more times. This chain links TRBV6-2 or TRBV6-3 with TRBJ2-7; 9 bases agree with TRBD2. V shed 0 bases, J shed 2 bases, and the junction held 2 bases outside the gene matches. The CDR3 runs to 15 residues. Per the germline V gene, CDR1 is MNHEY and CDR2 is SVGEGT. CDR3 region: CASSYSIAGAYEQYF. The CDR3, as DNA: TGTGCCAGCAGTTACTCGATAGCGGGGGCCTACGAGCAGTACTTC.

This clonotype was seen at least ten times. V usage is TRBV6-5 and J usage is TRBJ1-4; weak D call: TRBD1 (6 bases). Germline V lookup: CDR1 MNHEY, CDR2 SVGAGI. V lost 5 bases and J lost 5, with 12 bases in between. This CDR3 is 14 amino acids long. In DNA form, the CDR3 reads TGTGCCAGCAGTGCGGGGACACTAAATGAAAAACTGTTTTTT. Translating it yields CASSAGTLNEKLFF.

For the CDR3, the DNA is TGTGCCAGCAGTGATGCAGGGGGCGGGGAGCTGTTTTTT. Protein: CASSDAGGGELFF. The chain carries TRBV6-4 and TRBJ2-2; TRBD1 matches 7 bases. V gave up 3 bases and J gave up 7 bases; unmatched junction bases: 2. The CDR3 contains 13 residues. The germline V gene has CDR1 MRHNA and CDR2 SNTAGT.

This chain connects TRBV5-1 to TRBJ1-2, with D perhaps TRBD1 (5 bases). Germline values: CDR1 SGHRS, CDR2 YFSETQ. CDR3 length: 16 residues. V gave up 0 bases and J gave up 4 bases, with 16 bases separating them. The CDR3 sequence is CASSLDLLPGPYGYTF. The DNA of the CDR3 is TGCGCCAGCAGCTTGGATCTCCTTCCAGGGCCCTATGGCTACACCTTC.

The CDR3 DNA reads TGCAGTGCTAGAGATCGGACCAGGGGACGAAATGAGCAGTTCTTC. This sequence encodes CSARDRTRGRNEQFF. The rearrangement joins TRBV20-1 to TRBJ2-1; D may be TRBD1 (6 bases). Trimming left V 0 bases short and J 7 bases short, with 16 bases between. This CDR3 is built from 15 residues. Germline CDR1 and CDR2: DFQATT and SNEGSKA (reference sequence).